In this sample, the clone carrying this T cell receptor beta chain turned up many times. Flow cytometry had shown expanded CD8+CD57+ cells in the patients chosen for sequencing. The V gene's germline CDR1 is SNHLY and CDR2 FYNNEI. The CDR3 runs to 15 residues. V lost 7 bases and J lost 6, with 22 bases in between. The TCR beta profiling, which covered VDJ combination and CDR3 sequence, was carried out using genomic DNA as the template. TCRdb independently ran MiXCR on the reads; one entry per CDR3 protein. This repertoire shows 400,000 to 600,000 distinct CDR3 sequences, approximately 32% found once; its top ten account for roughly 0.89%. The sample comes from a study of CD8+CD57+ T cells in acquired aplastic anemia.

The chain couples TRBV2 to TRBJ2-7, with D possibly TRBD1 on 5 matching bases. This sequence was found in a human donor with aplastic anemia. Material: sorted CD4+, CD8+, or CD8+CD57+ T cells (not recorded which) from PBMCs. CDR3 DNA sequence: TGTGCCAGCACGGCAGGGCAAGTCCATCCTTCCGAGCAGTACTTC. It translates to CASTAGQVHPSEQYF. Full variable domain (outside the CDR3, taken from reference TRBV2 and TRBJ2-7): EPEVTQTPSHQVTQMGQEVILRCVPISNHLYFYWYRQILGQKVEFLVSFYNNEISEKSEIFDDQFSVERPDGSNFTLKIRSTKLEDSAMYFCASTAGQVHPSEQYFGPGTRLTVT.